The rows below give T cell receptor beta chains drawn from one sample of a study of cytomegalovirus exposure and HLA in healthy donors. Libraries were prepared by immunoSEQ multiplex PCR; TCRdb keeps only in-frame clonotypes and omits some of them. Of about 130,000 clones in the sample, 60% to 80% were seen once. The specimen sequenced was PBMCs. The receptors come from a woman in her sixties in good health and CMV-seropositive. Each CDR3 is given without its conserved first and last residue. The order of the fields is V gene, clone size, J gene, CDR3 protein. Clone sizes are given selectively: once, few, many, or a class where the clone is expanded.

>TRBV2|once|TRBJ2-3
ASSLAGGRTDTQY
>TRBV2|.|TRBJ2-3
APGASGPDTQY
>TRBV10-3|few|TRBJ2-5
AISRGSGYQETQY
>TRBV7-6|.|TRBJ1-1
ASSRNTVNTEAF
>TRBV4-1|few|TRBJ2-2
ASSHRNTGELF
>TRBV7-9|.|TRBJ2-7
ASSFLGGGKSSYEQY
>TRBV7-9|few|TRBJ1-3
ASSLSTVSSGNTIY
>TRBV7-2|.|TRBJ1-5
ASSLRQGGQPQH
>TRBV5-1|.|.
ASSLGGGPYEQY
>TRBV18|.|TRBJ2-3
ASSTADTQY
>TRBV14|.|TRBJ2-2
ASSQVLAENGELF
>TRBV2|.|TRBJ1-3
ASSVRESSGNTIY
>TRBV13|.|TRBJ1-6
ASSLGDREWHSPLH
>TRBV9|.|TRBJ1-1
ASSAKQGLNTEAF
>TRBV27|.|TRBJ1-4
ASSFLGATNEKLF
>TRBV5-8|.|TRBJ1-1
ASSLEAQGTEAF
>TRBV19|.|TRBJ2-3
ASSPSGVAGATDTQY
>TRBV19|.|TRBJ1-1
ASRDRGDTEAF
>TRBV7-8|.|TRBJ2-7
ASSMSASGGTYEQY
>TRBV11-2|.|TRBJ1-1
ASSQFELEAF
>TRBV18|.|TRBJ1-5
ASSPQGQGPVNPSPQH
>TRBV9|.|TRBJ2-7
ASSAEGRYEQY
>TRBV7-3|few|TRBJ1-2
ASRPGTGAGYGYT
>TRBV7-2|once|TRBJ2-1
ASSRRRGASYNEQF
>TRBV7-2|.|TRBJ2-5
ASSSLGRQETQY
>TRBV7-8|.|TRBJ2-5
ASSLVRSYRGQETQY
>TRBV19|once|TRBJ2-2
ASSLRDSTGELF
>TRBV25-1|.|TRBJ2-3
ASSDRDTQY
>TRBV7-9|.|TRBJ1-2
ASSLTGGNYGYT
>TRBV7-6|many|TRBJ1-3
ATQEAGNTIY
>TRBV9|few|TRBJ1-5
ASSPYSNQPQH
>TRBV5-4|.|TRBJ1-6
ASSLNQGRNSPLH
>TRBV6-5|.|TRBJ1-2
ASSFQDTHYGYT
>TRBV5-5|few|TRBJ1-2
ASSPGGNYGYT
>TRBV10-2|.|TRBJ1-2
ASGAGQDYGYT
>TRBV9|.|TRBJ1-6
ASSAWGGGLSPLH